By frequency in the sample, the clone carrying this TCR beta chain is medium-sized. Germline V lookup: CDR1 MGHRA, CDR2 YSYEKL. V lost 3 bases, J lost 1 base, and 15 bases lay in between. The CDR3 extends over 16 amino acids. The record originates from a study of human T cells and chemical hapten exposure. In the study overall: A roughly 2 cm by roughly 2 cm inner upper arm patch received 2% DPC for sensitization.

As for time point: patch test 3, about 24 weeks after DPC sensitization. The treatment here: therapeutic diphenylcyclopropenone sensitization with weekly scalp DPC. Unfractionated whole blood was the source from which total RNA was extracted. As the library was built, unique molecular identifiers were attached to individual cDNA molecules. Via MiXCR, TCRdb re-called the RACE reads, giving one row per CDR3 protein. This repertoire shows 100,000 or so distinct CDR3 sequences, approximately 36% found once; its top ten account for about 2.7%. The source was whole blood, collected in connection with sensitization to the hapten diphenylcyclopropenone (DPC). The chain joins TRBV4-1 to TRBJ1-1, with D possibly matching TRBD1 (6 bases). This TCR was sampled from a man aged 40-49 years with alopecia areata. Some clones in this sample may be carry-over from other donors' samples. CDR3 region: CASSHTAGTSNTEAFF. In nucleotides, the CDR3 is TGCGCCAGCAGCCATACGGCCGGGACATCGAACACTGAAGCTTTCTTT.